The rows below give T cell receptor beta chains drawn from one sample of a study of identical twins. MiXCR was run by TCRdb on the 5' RACE reads, yielding one entry per CDR3 protein. The sample gives 750,000 to 950,000 distinct CDR3 sequences, about 12% of which show up once; 1.5% to 2% is in the top ten. A further study also used this sample, focusing on yellow fever vaccine responses in identical twins.

Sequenced input: PBMCs. The receptors originated from a woman between 18 and 29 years old in good health. CDR3s leave out the opening cysteine and the closing phenylalanine or tryptophan. A clone size is listed for some rows: how often the clone was seen (once, few, many), or a class if it is expanded.

CDR3 protein,J gene,clone size,V gene
ASSWGLGNEQF,TRBJ2-1,.,TRBV12-3/TRBV12-4
ASSPPRETQY,TRBJ2-5,many,TRBV18
ASSFGYRNEQF,TRBJ2-1,few,TRBV7-3
ATSRGLKGPDTQY,TRBJ2-3,.,TRBV15
ASRPVRDRSTDTQY,TRBJ2-3,few,TRBV7-9
ASSYRGKLF,TRBJ1-4,.,TRBV12-3/TRBV12-4
ASGQLNTEAF,TRBJ1-1,many,TRBV5-6
ASSPNRDRGSNEQF,TRBJ2-1,.,TRBV11-2
ASSPGALAVYEQY,TRBJ2-7,few,TRBV4-1
ASSLDRATQF,TRBJ2-1,few,TRBV11-2
ASSPARGIGIQY,TRBJ2-4,.,TRBV11-2
ASRNRGNSYEQY,TRBJ2-7,few,TRBV28
ASSPRTGLGSGYT,TRBJ1-2,.,TRBV5-5
ASSPSWTGTFGSYYERY,TRBJ2-7,.,TRBV12-3/TRBV12-4
ASSVGVTKGNEQF,TRBJ2-1,.,TRBV9
SVEVDRVYNEQF,TRBJ2-1,.,TRBV29-1
ASSPTGVELF,TRBJ1-4,few,TRBV12-3/TRBV12-4
ASSSGVGGVGNTEAF,TRBJ1-1,.,TRBV7-9
ASSSPSGANTGELF,TRBJ2-2,many,TRBV6-5
ASSQGDRDNEQF,TRBJ2-1,many,TRBV4-2
ASSQDEINEQF,TRBJ2-1,.,TRBV4-1
SVVVGPTYNPSETQY,TRBJ2-5,few,TRBV29-1
ASSRTGVTGELF,TRBJ2-2,few,TRBV3-1
ASSLLEMSLANYGYT,TRBJ1-2,.,TRBV7-2
ASSPADRGQTEAF,TRBJ1-1,.,TRBV7-9
ASSLRGASKETQY,TRBJ2-5,few,TRBV5-1
ASSLADGNSPLH,TRBJ1-6,once,TRBV7-9
ASSSLDTEAF,TRBJ1-1,few,TRBV5-5
ASTYGLQYNEQF,TRBJ2-1,.,TRBV2